The present T cell receptor (beta chain) was sequenced within a study of chemoradiotherapy in HPV16-positive cancers. Repertoires were generated with immunoSEQ multiplex PCR, while TCRdb's copy carries only in-frame clones and drops some. The sample yields 25,000 to 35,000 clones, about 85% seen once. The CDR3 loop spans 13 amino acids. The germline gives CDR1 LNHDA, CDR2 SQIVND (reference sequence). With 3 bases removed from V and 0 bases from J, the gap between germline ends came to 5 bases. V usage is TRBV19 and J usage is TRBJ1-1; D unresolved. This clonotype was obtained from a human donor with HPV-associated anogenital cancer. This material consisted of blood, taken from a patient who underwent chemoradiotherapy. DNA of the CDR3: TGTGCCAGTAGTATCGGGGTGAACACTGAAGCTTTCTTT. Residues: CASSIGVNTEAFF.